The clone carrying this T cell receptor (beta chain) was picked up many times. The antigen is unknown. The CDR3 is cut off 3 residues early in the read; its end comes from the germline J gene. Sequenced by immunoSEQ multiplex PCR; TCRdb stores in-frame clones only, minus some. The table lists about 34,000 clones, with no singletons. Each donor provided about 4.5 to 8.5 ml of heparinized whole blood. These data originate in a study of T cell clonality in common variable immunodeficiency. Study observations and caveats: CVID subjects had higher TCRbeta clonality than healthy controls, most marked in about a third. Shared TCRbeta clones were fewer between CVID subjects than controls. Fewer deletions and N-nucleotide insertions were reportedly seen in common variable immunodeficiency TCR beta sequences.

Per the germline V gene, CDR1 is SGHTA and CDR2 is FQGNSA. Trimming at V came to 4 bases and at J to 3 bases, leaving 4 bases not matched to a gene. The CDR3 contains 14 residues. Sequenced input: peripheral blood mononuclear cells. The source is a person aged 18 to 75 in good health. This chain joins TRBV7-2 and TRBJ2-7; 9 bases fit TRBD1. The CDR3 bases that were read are TGTGCCAGCAGCTGGGGGACAGGGCGCTACGAG. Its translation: CASSWGTGRYE. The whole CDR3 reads CASSWGTGRYEQYF.